This T cell receptor (beta chain) appears in the sequencing data of a study of cytomegalovirus exposure and HLA in healthy donors. Looking at the study overall: A subsequent analysis stated that the 90 to 150 validation repertoires were run on the same platform as the roughly 670 first-cohort repertoires.

Here immunoSEQ multiplex PCR was the method, and the copy in TCRdb shows in-frame clones only, minus some. The sample lists 100,000 to 150,000 clones, around 95% occurring once. V lost 0 bases and J 2 bases, leaving 14 bases between the germline ends. The CDR3 extends over 16 amino acids. Germline V lookup: CDR1 SGDLS, CDR2 YYNGEE. V and J are TRBV9 and TRBJ1-2; D gene unclear. The material sequenced was PBMCs. This clonotype was obtained from a young man in good health and CMV-seronegative. The CDR3 sequence is CASSVEPGSDNYGYTF. Here the CDR3 DNA reads TGTGCCAGCAGCGTAGAGCCGGGGAGCGACAACTATGGCTACACCTTC.